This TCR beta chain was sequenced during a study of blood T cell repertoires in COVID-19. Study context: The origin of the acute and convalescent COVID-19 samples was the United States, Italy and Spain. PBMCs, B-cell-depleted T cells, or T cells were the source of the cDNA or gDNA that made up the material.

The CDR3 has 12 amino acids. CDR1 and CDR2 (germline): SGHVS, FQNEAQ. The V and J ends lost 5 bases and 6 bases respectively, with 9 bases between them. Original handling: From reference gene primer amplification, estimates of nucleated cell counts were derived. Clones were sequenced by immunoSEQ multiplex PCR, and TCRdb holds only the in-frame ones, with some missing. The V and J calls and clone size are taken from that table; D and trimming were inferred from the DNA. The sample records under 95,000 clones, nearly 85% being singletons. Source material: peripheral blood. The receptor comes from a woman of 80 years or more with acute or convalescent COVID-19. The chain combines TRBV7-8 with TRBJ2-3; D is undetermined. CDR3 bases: TGTGCCAGCAGCCCCAACCGGGATACGCAGTATTTT. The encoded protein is CASSPNRDTQYF.